Listed here are 30 T cell receptor beta chains from one sample, sequenced in a study of cytotoxic CD8 clonotypes in ibrutinib-treated CLL. Clones were sequenced by immunoSEQ multiplex PCR, and TCRdb holds only the in-frame ones, with some missing. The table records 200,000 to 250,000 clones, roughly 70% of them present only once. The material was PBMCs, obtained after 24 months of ibrutinib treatment. All receptors derive from a human donor with chronic lymphocytic leukemia.

The table lists this clone with a few counts. The chain combines TRBV6-5 with TRBJ2-1, with D unresolved. Germline CDR1 reads MNHEY; CDR2 reads SVGAGI. V was pared by 0 bases and J by 7 bases, with 13 bases between. The CDR3 loop spans 15 amino acids. CDR3 DNA sequence: TGTGCCAGCAGTTACTCGAGTCAGCTGCATAATGAGCAGTTCTTC. This encodes CASSYSSQLHNEQFF.

The chain recombines TRBV7-9 with TRBJ2-2; D is ambiguous. Germline V gene data show CDR1 as SEHNR and CDR2 as FQNEAQ (reference sequence). CDR3 size: 15 residues. V lost 6 bases and J 0 bases, leaving 11 bases between the germline ends. The CDR3 is CASRVLATNTGELFF. The DNA of the CDR3 is TGTGCCAGCAGGGTTTTGGCCACGAACACCGGGGAGCTGTTTTTT.

V is TRBV5-4 and J is TRBJ2-7; 7 bases line up with TRBD2. The ends lost 3 bases at V and 5 bases at J; junction bases unmatched: 11. The CDR3 loop spans 15 amino acids. Germline V lookup: CDR1 SGHNT, CDR2 YYREEE (reference sequence). This CDR3 reads CASSSTGTKIHEQYF. The CDR3 DNA is TGTGCCAGCAGCTCTACCGGGACTAAGATTCACGAGCAGTACTTC. The variable domain in full, with the rest retrieved from reference TRBV5-4 and TRBJ2-7, is ETGVTQSPTHLIKTRGQQVTLRCSSQSGHNTVSWYQQALGQGPQFIFQYYREEENGRGNFPPRFSGLQFPNYSSELNVNALELDDSALYLCASSSTGTKIHEQYFGPGTRLTVT.

CDR3 coding DNA: TGTGCCAGCAGCAAAGAAGGTGCGACCCTCTCCTACGAGCAGTACTTC. This encodes CASSKEGATLSYEQYF. J is TRBJ2-7 and V is TRBV21-1. TRBV21-1 is a listed pseudogene. The CDR3 runs to 16 residues.

The chain has TRBV6-5 and TRBJ1-4; 8 bases line up with TRBD1. V was pared by 10 bases and J by 5 bases, with 3 bases of the junction left unmatched. The CDR3 length is 12 residues. Germline V CDR1 and CDR2: MNHEY, SVGAGI. CDR3 bases: TGTGCCACCAGGACAGGGAATGAAAAACTGTTTTTT. It translates to CATRTGNEKLFF.

V is TRBV27 and J is TRBJ2-7; 7 bases match TRBD2. The CDR3 runs to 14 residues. CDR1 is MNHEY and CDR2 is SMNVEV in the germline V gene (reference sequence). The junction had 10 bases not matched to a gene; V was cut back by 8 bases and J by 3 bases. CDR3 nucleotides: TGTGCCAGCCACCCCCGCGGGAGAGACTACGAGCAGTACTTC. Its protein is CASHPRGRDYEQYF.

This clone was counted only a few times. The V call is TRBV28, the J call TRBJ1-3; D gene unclear. Per germline, CDR1 MDHEN and CDR2 SYDVKM. V gave up 2 bases and J gave up 0 bases, with 5 bases separating them. This CDR3 contains 14 residues. CDR3 loop: CASSLRLSGNTIYF. CDR3 nucleotide sequence: TGTGCCAGCAGTTTACGTCTCTCTGGAAACACCATATATTTT. The full variable domain, completed using reference TRBV28 and TRBJ1-3, is DVKVTQSSRYLVKRTGEKVFLECVQDMDHENMFWYRQDPGLGLRLIYFSYDVKMKEKGDIPEGYSVSREKKERFSLILESASTNQTSMYLCASSLRLSGNTIYFGEGSWLTVV.

V usage is TRBV7-2 and J usage is TRBJ2-7, with TRBD2 matching 15 bases. Germline lookup yields CDR1 SGHTA and CDR2 FQGNSA. The junction had 10 bases not matched to a gene; V was cut back by 5 bases and J by 2 bases. There are 18 residues in the CDR3. Here the CDR3 DNA reads TGTGCCAGCAGCCTAAGGACTAGCGGGAGGGCCGCACCCTACGAGCAGTACTTC. Protein sequence: CASSLRTSGRAAPYEQYF.

The chain carries TRBV30 and TRBJ1-4; a possible D gene is TRBD1 (5 bases). The CDR3 loop spans 14 amino acids. Germline V lookup: CDR1 GTSNPN, CDR2 SVGIG (reference sequence). V gave up 0 bases and J gave up 3 bases, with 8 bases separating them. The CDR3 here is CAWSVGRANEKLFF. The CDR3 region has the DNA TGTGCCTGGAGTGTGGGACGAGCTAATGAAAAACTGTTTTTT.

The chain links TRBV28 to TRBJ2-7, with D hard to call. V gave up 5 bases and J gave up 6 bases, with 14 bases separating them. CDR1 is MDHEN, CDR2 SYDVKM, per germline. The CDR3 is made up of 13 amino acids. DNA of the CDR3: TGTGCCAGCAGTGTCTCTGGCCCCCTCGAGCAGTACTTC. Translated: CASSVSGPLEQYF.

The V and J genes are TRBV6-5 and TRBJ1-5; D gene ambiguous. The V and J ends lost 2 bases and 4 bases respectively, with 12 bases between them. Germline CDR1 and CDR2: MNHEY and SVGAGI. The CDR3 consists of 15 residues. DNA of the CDR3: TGTGCCAGCAGTTACGATGCGTACGGAAATCAGCCCCAGCATTTT. Protein: CASSYDAYGNQPQHF.

This sequence joins TRBV11-2 and TRBJ2-7; 7 bases align to TRBD1. CDR3 length: 18 amino acids. Germline CDR1 reads SGHAT; CDR2 reads FQNNGV. V was pared by 3 bases and J by 2 bases, with 16 bases of the junction left unmatched. The CDR3 reads CASSFTAPGTVRTYEQYF. Written as DNA, the CDR3 is TGTGCCAGCAGCTTCACCGCACCCGGGACAGTGCGTACCTACGAGCAGTACTTC.

The genes are TRBV28 and TRBJ2-7, with TRBD1 as a possible D gene (5 bases). The CDR3 is 12 amino acids. V lost 5 bases and J 6 bases, leaving 11 bases between the germline ends. The germline gives CDR1 MDHEN, CDR2 SYDVKM. CDR3 bases: TGTGCCAGCAGTGGAACAGGAATCGAGCAGTACTTC. The encoded protein is CASSGTGIEQYF.

This clone was seen just once. The gene calls are TRBV30 and TRBJ1-2; D gene unclear. The CDR3 is 12 amino acids. Germline-derived CDR1 and CDR2 are GTSNPN and SVGIG (reference sequence). Trimming shortened V by 3 bases and J by 4 bases, and 9 bases separated the two germline ends. CDR3 DNA sequence: TGTGCCTGGAGCATGGCAGTCTATGGCTACACCTTC. It codes for CAWSMAVYGYTF.

This clone has more than one count but fewer than ten. The sample carries other DNA sequences with the same CDR3. The chain is built from TRBV28 and TRBJ2-7, with D tentatively TRBD2 (5 bases). Looked up from germline, CDR1 is MDHEN and CDR2 is SYDVKM. The CDR3 totals 15 residues. V lost 1 base and J 1 base, leaving 11 bases between the germline ends. Written as DNA, the CDR3 is TGTGCCAGCAGTTTATCCCGAACGGGATCCTACGAGCAGTACTTC. Amino acids: CASSLSRTGSYEQYF.

The chain employs TRBV27 and TRBJ1-4, with D uncertain. Trimming shortened V by 8 bases and J by 4 bases, and 5 bases separated the two germline ends. The germline gives CDR1 MNHEY, CDR2 SMNVEV (reference sequence). This CDR3 region has 11 residues. The CDR3: CASGRNEKLFF. CDR3 DNA: TGTGCCAGCGGCCGTAATGAAAAACTGTTTTTT.

As concerns this clone: A junction boundary mismatches the germline segment, possibly from a read error. The V and J genes are TRBV10-3 and TRBJ2-7; 10 bases line up with TRBD2. Per the germline V gene, CDR1 is ENHRY and CDR2 is SYGVKD. The CDR3 is 15 amino acids. For the CDR3, the DNA is TGTGCCATCAGTGGTCGGACTAGCGGCCCCTACGGGCAGTACTTC. Translating gives CAISGRTSGPYGQYF.

The chain links TRBV2 to TRBJ2-1, with 7 bases that match TRBD1. The CDR3 extends over 14 amino acids. CDR1 and CDR2 (germline): SNHLY, FYNNEI. V trimming: 4 bases; J trimming: 6 bases; junction bases outside the gene matches: 6. CDR3 amino acids: CASSARTGLNEQFF. The DNA of the CDR3 is TGTGCCAGCAGTGCCAGGACAGGCCTCAATGAGCAGTTCTTC.

The J gene is TRBJ2-1, the V gene TRBV27; 7 bases agree with TRBD2. V gave up 5 bases and J gave up 4 bases; unmatched junction bases: 2. CDR1 and CDR2 from the germline V gene are MNHEY and SMNVEV (reference sequence). This CDR3 has 13 amino acids. CDR3 bases: TGTGCCAGCAGTAGAGCGGGGTACAATGAGCAGTTCTTC. As protein: CASSRAGYNEQFF.

The gene calls are TRBV19 and TRBJ2-1; D unclear. Germline values: CDR1 LNHDA, CDR2 SQIVND (reference sequence). This CDR3 has 13 amino acids. V lost 5 bases and J lost 10, with 15 bases in between. In nucleotides, the CDR3 is TGTGCCAGTAGTGTCCAGCCCATGACGGAGCAGTTCTTC. It codes for CASSVQPMTEQFF.

CDR3: CASRDREGGQLFF. As DNA, the CDR3 is TGTGCCAGCAGGGACAGGGAAGGTGGACAACTGTTTTTT. The chain employs TRBV2 and TRBJ1-4; 8 nucleotides match TRBD1. The CDR3 runs to 13 residues. The junction had 9 bases not matched to a gene; V was cut back by 6 bases and J by 12 bases. CDR1 SNHLY and CDR2 FYNNEI come from the germline V gene.

This clone has only a few counts. The chain uses TRBV19 and TRBJ2-3, with TRBD2 matching over 8 bases. V gave up 5 bases and J gave up 3 bases; unmatched junction bases: 4. The CDR3 spans 14 residues. CDR1 LNHDA and CDR2 SQIVND come from the germline V gene (reference sequence). The CDR3: CASSSRGETDTQYF. DNA of the CDR3: TGTGCCAGTAGTTCGCGGGGGGAGACAGATACGCAGTATTTT.

This clone was observed a handful of times. The chain is built from TRBV11-1 and TRBJ2-7; 8 bases line up with TRBD1. CDR1 and CDR2 (germline): SGHAT, FQDESV (reference sequence). CDR3 size: 13 residues. V dropped 7 bases and J dropped 4; count of bases not matched to a gene: 6. The CDR3, as DNA: TGTGCCAGCACCGATGACAGGGGTTACGAGCAGTACTTC. Translation gives CASTDDRGYEQYF.

The chain employs TRBV4-2 and TRBJ2-1, with 10 bases lining up with TRBD2. Germline CDR1 LGHNA, CDR2 YNFKEQ. This CDR3 is 16 amino acids long. After removal of 0 bases from V and 6 bases from J, the junction contained 5 bases not matched to a gene. CDR3 in amino acids: CASSQDRPSGSNEQFF. The CDR3 region has the DNA TGTGCCAGCAGCCAAGATCGCCCTAGCGGGAGCAATGAGCAGTTCTTC.

The chain combines TRBV18 with TRBJ1-1; no clear D. Trimming cost V 3 bases and J 0 bases, with 11 bases left between them. The germline V gene encodes CDR1 KGHSH and CDR2 LQKENI. The CDR3 extends over 15 amino acids. CDR3 sequence: CASSPPLIMNTEAFF. The CDR3 DNA reads TGTGCCAGCTCACCGCCGCTGATCATGAACACTGAAGCTTTCTTT. The variable domain in full, with the rest retrieved from reference TRBV18 and TRBJ1-1, is NAGVMQNPRHLVRRRGQEARLRCSPMKGHSHVYWYRQLPEEGLKFMVYLQKENIIDESGMPKERFSAEFPKEGPSILRIQQVVRGDSAAYFCASSPPLIMNTEAFFGQGTRLTVV.

This chain uses TRBV7-7 with TRBJ2-5; 14 positions match TRBD2. CDR1 is SSHAT and CDR2 is FNYEAQ in the germline V gene (reference sequence). The CDR3 has 16 residues. This chain's CDR3 is CASSRGGTSGRETQYF. In nucleotides, the CDR3 is TGTGCTAGTAGTCGAGGGGGGACTAGCGGGAGAGAGACCCAGTACTTC.

This clone was observed a single time. The V gene is TRBV9, the J gene TRBJ2-7, with a weak D call TRBD2 (6 bases). Germline V lookup: CDR1 SGDLS, CDR2 YYNGEE. This CDR3 contains 13 residues. The V gene lost 3 bases and the J gene lost 7 bases, with 14 bases spanning the gap. The CDR3 DNA follows: TGTGCCAGCAGCGCTTTTTCCGCGGGGGAGCAGTACTTC. Its protein product is CASSAFSAGEQYF.

This chain links TRBV28 with TRBJ2-3; D is ambiguous. The CDR3 runs 13 residues. Germline V gene sequence: CDR1 MDHEN, CDR2 SYDVKM. V lost 5 bases and J lost 4, with 10 bases in between. The CDR3 loop reads CASSRPDADTQYF. The DNA of the CDR3 is TGTGCCAGCAGTCGACCAGACGCAGATACGCAGTATTTT.

V usage is TRBV6-6 and J usage is TRBJ2-7, with 12 bases matching TRBD1. Per germline, CDR1 MNHNY and CDR2 SVGAGI (reference sequence). After removal of 5 bases from V and 7 bases from J, the junction contained 12 bases not matched to a gene. This CDR3 spans 16 amino acids. CDR3 in amino acids: CASSTTWGQGAKEQYF. The CDR3 DNA reads as TGTGCCAGCAGTACGACATGGGGACAGGGGGCGAAAGAGCAGTACTTC.

The V gene is TRBV19, the J gene TRBJ2-7, with D unresolved. The CDR3 loop spans 15 amino acids. V was clipped by 5 bases and J by 5 bases, with 19 bases between them. The germline gives CDR1 LNHDA, CDR2 SQIVND (reference sequence). The CDR3 loop is CASSDIAGVRDEQYF. The DNA of the CDR3 is TGTGCCAGTAGTGATATAGCCGGAGTAAGAGACGAGCAGTACTTC.